Below are 8 T cell receptor beta chains sequenced from a single sample in a study of shared clonotypes between healthy human individuals. Cells designated naive CD8 were CD45RO-negative and were positively selected for CCR7, with terminally differentiated effector memory CD45RA+ cells excluded. Produced via immunoSEQ multiplex PCR; TCRdb's table is partial and in-frame only. The data hold about 800,000 clones, with around 96% observed a single time. The sequenced material came from naive CD8+ T cells sorted from blood. These TCRs come from a young man in good health.

The V and J genes are TRBV7-2 and TRBJ1-2; perhaps TRBD1 as D (5 bases). Germline V CDR1 and CDR2: SGHTA, FQGNSA. Trimming removed 7 bases from V and 5 bases from J, with 14 bases in between. The CDR3 extends over 13 amino acids. CDR3 loop: CASTYLTGYGYTF. CDR3 nucleotide sequence: TGTGCCAGCACCTATCTTACAGGTTATGGCTACACCTTC.

The chain uses TRBV6-5 and TRBJ2-5; D tentatively fits TRBD1 or TRBD2 (5 bases each). V was clipped by 10 bases and J by 4 bases, with 22 bases between them. This CDR3 comprises 15 residues. Germline V lookup: CDR1 MNHEY, CDR2 SVGAGI. CDR3 amino acids: CATGPAVGDGETQYF. The CDR3 nucleotides are TGTGCCACGGGACCCGCAGTGGGGGATGGAGAGACCCAGTACTTC.

J is TRBJ2-3 and V is TRBV30; no clear D. CDR1 and CDR2 (germline): GTSNPN, SVGIG (reference sequence). V lost 2 bases to trimming and J lost 2 bases, with 8 bases between them. The CDR3 covers 13 residues. The CDR3 coding sequence is TGTGCCTGGAGTTTAATTACCACAGATACGCAGTATTTT. This translates into CAWSLITTDTQYF.

This chain uses TRBV11-2 with TRBJ1-2; TRBD1 is a possible D gene (6 bases). Trimming shortened V by 2 bases and J by 2 bases, and 21 bases separated the two germline ends. This CDR3 region has 18 residues. The germline gives CDR1 SGHAT, CDR2 FQNNGV. CDR3 bases: TGTGCCAGCAGCTTAAGATCTTCTTCGACAGGCCTCAACTATGGCTACACCTTC. It is translated as CASSLRSSSTGLNYGYTF.

The genes are TRBV28 and TRBJ2-7, with D unresolved. CDR1 is MDHEN and CDR2 is SYDVKM in the germline V gene. Trimming left V 7 bases short and J 2 bases short, with 12 bases between. This CDR3 comprises 13 residues. The CDR3 DNA follows: TGTGCCAGCACCTCTCGGATTACCTACGAGCAGTACTTC. Protein: CASTSRITYEQYF.

This chain uses TRBV4-1 with TRBJ2-2; TRBD1 aligns across 8 bases. The V segment lost 0 bases and the J segment 5 bases; nucleotides outside the gene matches: 8. CDR3 length: 17 amino acids. Germline-derived CDR1 and CDR2 are MGHRA and YSYEKL. CDR3 amino acids: CASSQESGTGGTGELFF. In DNA, the CDR3 is TGCGCCAGCAGCCAAGAGTCTGGGACAGGAGGGACCGGGGAGCTGTTTTTT.

This sequence joins TRBV7-9 and TRBJ1-5; D ambiguous. V was clipped by 0 bases and J by 0 bases, with 12 bases between them. The CDR3 is 17 amino acids. Per the germline V gene, CDR1 is SEHNR and CDR2 is FQNEAQ (reference sequence). CDR3 coding DNA: TGTGCCAGCAGCTTAGCTGGAGGGCCATATAGCAATCAGCCCCAGCATTTT. Translated: CASSLAGGPYSNQPQHF.

The V gene is TRBV5-1, the J gene TRBJ2-4; 7 bases line up with TRBD1. Looked up from germline, CDR1 is SGHRS and CDR2 is YFSETQ. J lost 1 base, V lost 0 bases, and 7 bases had no gene match. The CDR3 is 17 amino acids. The CDR3 DNA is TGCGCCAGCAGCTTGGAGCCGACAGGGTGGGCCAAAAACATTCAGTACTTC. Residues: CASSLEPTGWAKNIQYF.